Reported below is one T cell receptor (beta chain). No antigen is known for it. This CDR3 contains 17 residues. Germline CDR1 and CDR2: MDHEN and SYDVKM. Trimming at V came to 4 bases and at J to 2 bases, leaving 7 bases not matched to a gene. The sample comes from a study of vaccination and CD4 T cells after COVID-19. Background on the study: Median time from second vaccine dose to sampling was less than 85 days (14 to 241). Sample collection from three convalescent patients took place at day 14 and days 161 to 241 post-vaccination.

Cultured CD4+ T cell DNA underwent sequencing with the Oncomine TCR Beta short-read assay. TCRdb analysed the PCR reads with MiXCR anew, one entry per CDR3 protein. The data show fewer than 25,000 distinct CDR3 sequences, 42% seen once. Time point: late sampling 161 to 241 days after vaccination in a few convalescent patients. The treatment: roughly ten-day PBMC culture with coronavirus spike peptide pools or control peptides (ViraFEST assay). Fresh replacement IL-2 medium substituted for half the medium on days 3 and 7. The V gene is TRBV28, the J gene TRBJ2-5; 13 bases map to TRBD2. The sequence was obtained from a human donor who had recovered from COVID-19. The sample in question was CD4+ T cells from blood, cultured in vitro, obtained about 7 months after SARS-CoV-2 vaccination. The CDR3: CASSSRTSGRTQETQYF. The CDR3, as DNA: TGTGCCAGCAGTTCCCGGACTAGCGGGAGAACTCAAGAGACCCAGTACTTC.